These T cell receptor beta chains were read from a single sample in a study of T cells after somatic rescue of genetic block. TCRdb's copy holds only in-frame clones and misses some; the assay was immunoSEQ multiplex PCR. The sample consists of 45,000 to 55,000 clones, roughly 96% of them appearing once. Sequencing was carried out using peripheral blood mononuclear cells (PBMCs). Receptor source: a child younger than two. CDR3s include the opening cysteine and the closing phenylalanine or tryptophan. A D gene is named only where the DNA matches it firmly. Part of the rows lack a size; the others show once, few, many or a class for expanded clones.

abundance,v_gene,j_gene,len,d_gene,CDR3nt,CDR3aa
NA,TRBV5-6,TRBJ1-1,12,TRBD1,TGTGCCAGCAGCTTGGGGACAGGGGGAGCTTTCTTT,CASSLGTGGAFF
once,TRBV5-4,TRBJ2-2,15,NA,TGTGCCAGCACGGGGCCAGGACAGAACACCGGGGAGCTGTTTTTT,CASTGPGQNTGELFF
NA,TRBV27,TRBJ2-7,16,TRBD2,TGTGCCAGCAGTGGAAAGGCCGGGACTAGGTTCTACGAGCAGTACTTC,CASSGKAGTRFYEQYF
NA,TRBV7-9,TRBJ1-2,12,NA,TGTGCCAGCAGCCGCACCGACAGTTTCCACACCTTC,CASSRTDSFHTF
NA,TRBV7-9,TRBJ1-2,15,NA,TGTGCCAGCAGCCGCTTAGGGACGTATAACTATGGCTACACCTTC,CASSRLGTYNYGYTF
once,TRBV13,TRBJ2-3,13,NA,TGTGCCAGCAGCTTAGGGGTCACAGATACGCAGTATTTT,CASSLGVTDTQYF
NA,TRBV18,TRBJ2-7,14,NA,TGTGCCAGCTCTGGACAACGCTACTCCTACGAGCAGTACTTC,CASSGQRYSYEQYF
NA,TRBV11-2,TRBJ1-4,14,NA,TGTGCCAGCAGCTACAGGGCAACTAATGAAAAACTGTTTTTT,CASSYRATNEKLFF
NA,TRBV7-8,TRBJ1-1,14,NA,TGTGCCAGCAGCTTAGCAGGGGCCTCCACTGAAGCTTTCTTT,CASSLAGASTEAFF
NA,TRBV13,TRBJ2-1,13,NA,TGTGCCAGCAGCTTAGCTAGCTACAATGAGCAGTTCTTC,CASSLASYNEQFF
NA,TRBV19,TRBJ1-1,14,NA,TGTGCCAGTAGTAGTGGAGGGGCGAACACTGAAGCTTTCTTT,CASSSGGANTEAFF